The 7 T cell receptor beta chains below all came from one sample that was sequenced in a study of post-analysis software for immune sequencing data. Tagging with unique molecular identifiers was a feature of the TCR beta cDNA libraries. Using its own MiXCR run on the PCR reads, TCRdb lists one record per CDR3 protein. Here the sample spans 740,000 or so distinct CDR3 sequences, roughly 50% being singletons. Whole-study results and caveats: TRBV5-6, TRBV5-1 and TRBV20-1 belonged to a set of five TRBV segments that were more frequent in patients than controls.

The antigens of these receptors remain unknown. Sequencing was performed on blood. These receptors originate from a girl under 18 with multiple sclerosis.

V and J are TRBV20-1 and TRBJ2-7, with 14 nucleotides matching TRBD2. The CDR3 is made up of 16 amino acids. The junction had 7 bases not matched to a gene; V was cut back by 1 base and J by 5 bases. The germline gives CDR1 DFQATT, CDR2 SNEGSKA (reference sequence). CDR3 nucleotide sequence: TGCAGTGCTAGAGGGCCTAGACTAGCGGGAGGGGACGAGCAGTACTTC. Its translation is CSARGPRLAGGDEQYF.

This clonotype showed up just a few times. The V gene is TRBV3-1, the J gene TRBJ2-3; 7 bases are a match to TRBD1. V dropped 6 bases and J dropped 2; count of bases not matched to a gene: 11. The V gene's germline CDR1 is LGHDT and CDR2 YNNKEL (reference sequence). The CDR3 contains 16 residues. The CDR3 spells CASSPDDRDITDTQYF. The CDR3 DNA sequence: TGTGCCAGCAGTCCAGACGACAGGGACATCACAGATACGCAGTATTTT.

The chain uses TRBV20-1 and TRBJ2-7; possibly TRBD2 for D (6 bases). V was cut by 3 bases and J by 3 bases, with 12 bases left in between. The CDR3 spans 13 residues. Germline loops: CDR1 DFQATT, CDR2 SNEGSKA (reference sequence). CDR3 DNA: TGCAGTGCTAGGGGAGGAAACATCTACGAGCAGTACTTC. It is translated as CSARGGNIYEQYF.

This clonotype was recorded once. The chain employs TRBV3-1 and TRBJ1-2; no reliable D call. V was pared by 6 bases and J by 8 bases, with 10 bases between. Germline V gives CDR1 LGHDT, CDR2 YNNKEL (reference sequence). This CDR3 region has 11 residues. Here the CDR3 DNA reads TGTGCCAGCAGGGGAGGTGGAGGCTACACCTTC. The encoded protein is CASRGGGGYTF.

In the case of this clonotype: The junction does not match germline at one end; this may be a read error. V usage is TRBV28 and J usage is TRBJ2-7; 8 nucleotides align to TRBD1. CDR3 size: 17 residues. Germline values: CDR1 MDHEN, CDR2 SYDVKM. The CDR3 spells CDSSALTGGTSSYEQYF. CDR3 bases: TGTGACAGCAGCGCCCTAACAGGGGGGACAAGCTCCTACGAGCAGTACTTC.

J is TRBJ2-1 and V is TRBV15; D gene ambiguous. V was cut by 1 base and J by 6 bases, with 13 bases left in between. This CDR3 is built from 15 residues. The germline V gene has CDR1 LNHNV and CDR2 YYDKDF (reference sequence). The CDR3 reads CATSRGLEVGNEQFF. The CDR3 DNA is TGTGCCACCAGCAGAGGCCTAGAGGTCGGCAATGAGCAGTTCTTC.

This clonotype was counted a few times. The chain combines TRBV29-1 with TRBJ2-1, with unresolved D. V gave up 7 bases and J gave up 0 bases, with 10 bases separating them. The CDR3 runs to 13 residues. The V gene's germline CDR1 is SQVTM and CDR2 ANQGSEA. The CDR3 region has the DNA TGCAGCGCGGCTTTAAGCTCCTACAATGAGCAGTTCTTC. Translated: CSAALSSYNEQFF.